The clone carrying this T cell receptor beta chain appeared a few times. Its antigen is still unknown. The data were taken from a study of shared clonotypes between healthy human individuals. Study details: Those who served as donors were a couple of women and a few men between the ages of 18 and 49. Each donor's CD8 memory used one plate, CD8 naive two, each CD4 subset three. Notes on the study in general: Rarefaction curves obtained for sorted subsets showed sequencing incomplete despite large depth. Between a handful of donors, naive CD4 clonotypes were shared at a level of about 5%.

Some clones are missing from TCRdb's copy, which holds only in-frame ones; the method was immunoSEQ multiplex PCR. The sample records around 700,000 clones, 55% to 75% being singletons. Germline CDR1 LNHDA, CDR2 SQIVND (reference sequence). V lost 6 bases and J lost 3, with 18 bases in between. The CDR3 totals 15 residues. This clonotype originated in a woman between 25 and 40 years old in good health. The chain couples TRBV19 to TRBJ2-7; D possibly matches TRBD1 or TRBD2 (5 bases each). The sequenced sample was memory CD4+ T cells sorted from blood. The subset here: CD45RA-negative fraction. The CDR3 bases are TGTGCCAGTAGAATAAAGGCAGGGACGAGCTACGAGCAGTACTTC. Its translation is CASRIKAGTSYEQYF.